One and the same sample provided the 21 T cell receptor beta chains below, sequenced in a study of blood T cell repertoires in COVID-19. The protocol was immunoSEQ multiplex PCR, while the TCRdb copy is restricted to in-frame clones and leaves out a portion. The sample contains fewer than 350,000 clones, nearly 90% of which appear only once. The sample comprised PBMCs or T cells enriched from blood (not recorded which). Every receptor here comes from a woman aged 18-29 years with acute COVID-19.

This sequence joins TRBV18 and TRBJ1-6; the match to TRBD1 covers 9 bases. The CDR3 has 15 amino acids. Germline assignment: CDR1 KGHSH and CDR2 LQKENI. Trimming cost V 6 bases and J 5 bases; bases outside gene matches: 5. The CDR3 region has the DNA TGTGCCAGCTCCTGGGACAGGGTGAATAATTCACCCCTCCACTTT. This codes for CASSWDRVNNSPLHF. The full variable domain, in which reference TRBV18 and TRBJ1-6 provide the parts outside the CDR3, is NAGVMQNPRHLVRRRGQEARLRCSPMKGHSHVYWYRQLPEEGLKFMVYLQKENIIDESGMPKERFSAEFPKEGPSILRIQQVVRGDSAAYFCASSWDRVNNSPLHFGNGTRLTVT.

This sequence joins TRBV4-3 and TRBJ1-2, with unresolved D. The V gene lost 4 bases and the J gene lost 0 bases, with 9 bases spanning the gap. The germline gives CDR1 LGHNA, CDR2 YSLEER. The CDR3 loop spans 14 amino acids. The chain's CDR3 is CASSRAGTNYGYTF. The CDR3 DNA reads TGCGCCAGCAGCCGGGCCGGAACTAACTATGGCTACACCTTC.

V is TRBV9 and J is TRBJ2-5; a weak D match, TRBD1 (6 bases). V lost 0 bases and J lost 2, with 11 bases in between. Per germline, CDR1 SGDLS and CDR2 YYNGEE. This CDR3 has 15 residues. CDR3: CASSVGTAFQETQYF. CDR3 coding DNA: TGTGCCAGCAGCGTAGGGACAGCCTTTCAAGAGACCCAGTACTTC.

The chain combines TRBV2 with TRBJ2-4; possibly TRBD1 for D (5 bases). Looked up from germline, CDR1 is SNHLY and CDR2 is FYNNEI. V was trimmed by 10 bases and J by 8 bases, leaving 15 bases between them. This CDR3 contains 12 residues. CDR3 in amino acids: CATNWVGDIQYF. The CDR3 region has the DNA TGTGCCACCAATTGGGTAGGGGACATTCAGTACTTC.

CDR3 DNA sequence: TGTGCCAGCATTCGCGGGGGCCCTGGCTCCTACTACGAGCAGTACTTC. Protein: CASIRGGPGSYYEQYF. V is TRBV11-2 and J is TRBJ2-7; D perhaps matches TRBD2 (7 bases). V gave up 7 bases and J gave up 3 bases, with 22 bases separating them. The CDR3 consists of 16 residues. In germline, CDR1 is SGHAT, CDR2 FQNNGV.

Concerning this clone: The sample contains more than one DNA sequence encoding this CDR3. The chain couples TRBV28 to TRBJ2-2; 8 positions agree with TRBD2. CDR1 is MDHEN and CDR2 is SYDVKM in the germline V gene. The CDR3 spans 14 residues. The junction had 4 bases not matched to a gene; V was cut back by 6 bases and J by 4 bases. The CDR3 sequence is CASSLSGGTGELFF. In nucleotides, the CDR3 is TGTGCCAGCAGCCTAAGCGGGGGCACCGGGGAGCTGTTTTTT. Combining the CDR3 with reference TRBV28 and TRBJ2-2 gives the whole variable domain DVKVTQSSRYLVKRTGEKVFLECVQDMDHENMFWYRQDPGLGLRLIYFSYDVKMKEKGDIPEGYSVSREKKERFSLILESASTNQTSMYLCASSLSGGTGELFFGEGSRLTVL.

To note about this clone: Other nucleotide sequences in the sample specify the same CDR3. The DNA for the CDR3 is TGTGCCAGTAGTATAAACCTATCCTACGAGCAGTACTTC. This encodes CASSINLSYEQYF. V usage is TRBV19 and J usage is TRBJ2-7; D call uncertain. The germline gives CDR1 LNHDA, CDR2 SQIVND (reference sequence). The CDR3 contains 13 residues. The V gene lost 2 bases and the J gene lost 1 base, with 6 bases spanning the gap.

The chain joins TRBV10-1 to TRBJ2-1; 7 bases map to TRBD2. Germline V lookup: CDR1 WNHNN, CDR2 SYGVQD (reference sequence). J gave up 6 bases and V 5 bases, and 10 bases lay outside the gene matches. The CDR3 sequence is 15 residues long. CDR3 residues: CASSLAANRFNEQFF. The DNA of the CDR3 is TGCGCCAGCAGTCTAGCGGCAAACCGATTCAATGAGCAGTTCTTC.

The rearrangement joins TRBV7-2 to TRBJ2-7; possible D gene TRBD2, 5 bases. This CDR3 has 15 residues. The V gene lost 5 bases and the J gene lost 2 bases, with 16 bases spanning the gap. The germline V gene has CDR1 SGHTA and CDR2 FQGNSA. The CDR3, as DNA: TGTGCCAGCAGCCAAATCGGACTTCACACCTACGAGCAGTACTTC. Its translation: CASSQIGLHTYEQYF.

This clone came up once. This chain uses TRBV30 with TRBJ1-1; weak D call: TRBD1 (5 bases). The germline V gene encodes CDR1 GTSNPN and CDR2 SVGIG (reference sequence). Trimming shortened V by 2 bases and J by 1 base, and 20 bases separated the two germline ends. This CDR3 spans 17 amino acids. The CDR3 DNA reads as TGTGCCTGGAGTCCACGGGGGACCCGGGGACGGAACACTGAAGCTTTCTTT. Its protein product is CAWSPRGTRGRNTEAFF.

The chain carries TRBV27 and TRBJ1-5, with 11 bases that match TRBD1. V was clipped by 3 bases and J by 11 bases; unmatched bases: 6. The V gene's germline CDR1 is MNHEY and CDR2 SMNVEV (reference sequence). This CDR3 is 14 amino acids long. This CDR3 reads CASSLDRGQVAQHF. In DNA, the CDR3 is TGTGCCAGCAGTTTGGACAGGGGGCAGGTTGCCCAGCATTTT.

The gene calls are TRBV11-3 and TRBJ2-7, with a weak D call TRBD1 (5 bases). Germline V gives CDR1 SGHNT, CDR2 YENEEA. CDR3 size: 14 residues. V was cut by 2 bases and J by 3 bases, with 11 bases left in between. DNA for the CDR3: TGTGCCAGCAGCTTAAGTCAGGGCATCTACGAGCAGTACTTC. It translates to CASSLSQGIYEQYF.

The CDR3: CASRETSGYSLGDTQYF. CDR3 nucleotides: TGCGCCAGCCGAGAGACTAGCGGGTATTCATTGGGGGATACGCAGTATTTT. The chain carries TRBV10-2 and TRBJ2-3; TRBD2 matches 10 bases. CDR1 is WSHSY, CDR2 SAAADI, per germline. After removal of 8 bases from V and 6 bases from J, the junction contained 17 bases not matched to a gene. This CDR3 region has 17 residues.

This clone was detected only a few times. This chain joins TRBV10-3 and TRBJ2-1; D remains ambiguous. V was cut by 2 bases and J by 0 bases, with 8 bases left in between. Germline V lookup: CDR1 ENHRY, CDR2 SYGVKD. The CDR3 consists of 15 residues. CDR3: CAISELSDSYNEQFF. CDR3 sequence (DNA): TGTGCCATCAGTGAGCTAAGCGACTCCTACAATGAGCAGTTCTTC.

The V call is TRBV28, the J call TRBJ2-2; D gene uncertain. The CDR3 runs to 14 residues. CDR1 MDHEN and CDR2 SYDVKM come from the germline V gene. V shed 7 bases and J shed 1 base, with 10 bases lying between them. CDR3 protein: CASNSPGNTGELFF. CDR3 bases: TGTGCCAGCAACTCGCCAGGGAACACCGGGGAGCTGTTTTTT.

The rearrangement links TRBV7-4 to TRBJ2-3; 9 bases match TRBD2. Germline assignment: CDR1 SGHVT and CDR2 SQSDAQ. Trimming took 4 bases from V and 3 from J; bases not matched to a gene: 5. The CDR3 loop spans 15 amino acids. The CDR3 nucleotides read TGTGCCAGCAGCTCCCGTAGCGGGAGAACAGATACGCAGTATTTT. This translates into CASSSRSGRTDTQYF.

This clone was detected a few times. The rearrangement uses TRBV7-3 and TRBJ2-3; TRBD1 aligns across 7 bases. CDR3 size: 15 residues. Germline CDR1 SGHTA, CDR2 FQGTGA. Unmatched junction bases numbered 8, after V lost 5 bases and J lost 3 bases. The CDR3 reads CASSDPGQPTDTQYF. The DNA for the CDR3 is TGTGCCAGCAGCGATCCGGGACAGCCGACAGATACGCAGTATTTT.

J is TRBJ2-1 and V is TRBV28; no firm D call. Germline V gene data show CDR1 as MDHEN and CDR2 as SYDVKM. This CDR3 comprises 13 residues. Trimming shortened V by 5 bases and J by 6 bases, and 11 bases separated the two germline ends. CDR3: CASSPRPRNEQFF. The CDR3 DNA reads TGTGCCAGCAGTCCGCGCCCACGCAATGAGCAGTTCTTC.

This chain links TRBV5-4 with TRBJ2-7; 10 positions match TRBD2. The V gene's germline CDR1 is SGHNT and CDR2 YYREEE (reference sequence). CDR3 size: 14 residues. Trimming cost V 4 bases and J 1 base; bases outside gene matches: 2. The CDR3 sequence is CASSETSGSYEQYF. The DNA for the CDR3 is TGTGCCAGCAGCGAGACTAGCGGGTCCTACGAGCAGTACTTC.

This rearrangement joins TRBV4-1 to TRBJ2-7; 12 nucleotides line up with TRBD2. Germline CDR1 MGHRA, CDR2 YSYEKL. J lost 2 bases, V lost 1 base, and 12 bases had no gene match. The CDR3 is 19 amino acids. Written as DNA, the CDR3 is TGCGCCAGCAGCCAAGGGGCCCTGACTAGCGGGGGCCCCCCCTACGAGCAGTACTTC. Protein sequence: CASSQGALTSGGPPYEQYF.

The gene calls are TRBV28 and TRBJ2-1; maybe TRBD1 (7 bases). Trimming shortened V by 7 bases and J by 7 bases, and 32 bases separated the two germline ends. CDR1 is MDHEN, CDR2 SYDVKM, per germline. This CDR3 contains 19 residues. The CDR3 region has the DNA TGTGCCAGCATTCGTCTTGACAGGGACCTCAGGGAGGAGGAGAATGAGCAGTTCTTC. It translates to CASIRLDRDLREEENEQFF.